This T cell receptor (beta chain) derives from a study of OX40 agonist ivuxolimab in advanced cancers. Across the whole study: Under the entry rules, prior anti-PD-1, anti-PD-L1 or anti-CTLA-4 therapy was allowed, and roughly 39% had some.

CDR3 size: 12 residues. Germline lookup yields CDR1 GTSNPN and CDR2 SVGIG (reference sequence). The V end was cut by 8 bases, the J end by 2 bases, with 12 bases between. Autoimmune disease history or systemic immunosuppression meant exclusion. Method: immunoSEQ multiplex PCR; TCRdb's copy keeps in-frame clones and lacks some. The data contain 35,000 to 40,000 clones, 85% to 90% of them seen just once; the ten biggest clones take up about a third. Study results and caveats: Researchers did not determine the expanded peripheral T cells' antigen specificity. More expanded clones were seen, on average, in CD8+ T cells than in CD4+.

Concerning this clone itself: The antigen is not known.

Source: CD4+ or CD8+ T cells sorted from blood, taken in a trial of the OX40 agonist ivuxolimab. V and J are TRBV30 and TRBJ1-1; a possible D gene is TRBD1 (5 bases). This receptor was identified in an adult with an advanced solid tumor such as melanoma, head and neck, liver or kidney cancer. The CDR3 loop reads CARKRDNTEAFF. The CDR3 DNA is TGTGCCCGAAAACGGGACAACACTGAAGCTTTCTTT.